These T cell receptor beta chains were read from a single sample in a study of blood T cell repertoires in COVID-19. Repertoires were generated with immunoSEQ multiplex PCR, while TCRdb's copy carries only in-frame clones and drops some. The sample holds 60,000 to 65,000 clones, approximately 78% seen once. The specimen sequenced was peripheral blood. These receptors all stem from a man between 60 and 70 years old with COVID-19, enrolled during active disease. Each CDR3 is given with its conserved first and last residue. The order of the fields is CDR3 protein, CDR3 DNA, clone size, V gene, D gene, J gene. A D gene is named only where the DNA matches it firmly. The listing skips clone size in some rows; elsewhere it reads once, few, many or a size class.

CDR3: CASSMLAGSQETQYF
DNA: TGTGCCAGTAGTATGTTAGCGGGATCCCAAGAGACCCAGTACTTC
size: NA
V: TRBV19
D: TRBD2
J: TRBJ2-5

CDR3: CSGRSSYEQYF
DNA: TGCAGCGGCCGTAGTTCCTACGAGCAGTACTTC
size: once
V: TRBV29-1
D: NA
J: TRBJ2-7

CDR3: CASTLREEGSTDTQYF
DNA: TGTGCCAGCACCCTAAGGGAGGAGGGGAGCACAGATACGCAGTATTTT
size: NA
V: TRBV5-4
D: NA
J: TRBJ2-3

CDR3: CASSYSSRSRYEQYF
DNA: TGTGCCAGCAGTTACTCAAGCAGGTCGCGTTACGAGCAGTACTTC
size: NA
V: TRBV6-5
D: NA
J: TRBJ2-7

CDR3: CASSYQGLGGYTF
DNA: TGTGCCAGCAGTTACCAGGGGTTAGGGGGCTACACCTTC
size: NA
V: TRBV12-3/TRBV12-4
D: NA
J: TRBJ1-2

CDR3: CASSSGTGPGTQYF
DNA: TGCGCCAGCAGCTCCGGGACAGGTCCGGGGACCCAGTACTTC
size: NA
V: TRBV5-1
D: TRBD1
J: TRBJ2-5

CDR3: CASTPSGGYYEQYF
DNA: TGTGCCAGCACCCCATCGGGAGGGTATTACGAGCAGTACTTC
size: NA
V: TRBV7-9
D: TRBD2
J: TRBJ2-7

CDR3: CASSPGRGYYEQYF
DNA: TGTGCCAGCTCACCAGGGCGGGGTTATTACGAGCAGTACTTC
size: NA
V: TRBV18
D: NA
J: TRBJ2-7

CDR3: CASSLVGFVGTGDEQYF
DNA: TGTGCCAGCAGCTTAGTTGGTTTTGTGGGGACAGGGGACGAGCAGTACTTC
size: few
V: TRBV11-3
D: TRBD1
J: TRBJ2-7

CDR3: CASSESRSTEVGYTF
DNA: TGCGCCAGCAGTGAGTCTAGGTCGACTGAGGTTGGCTACACCTTC
size: NA
V: TRBV10-1
D: NA
J: TRBJ1-2

CDR3: CASRLRFNSPLHF
DNA: TGTGCCAGCAGACTGAGATTTAATTCACCCCTCCACTTT
size: NA
V: TRBV28
D: NA
J: TRBJ1-6

CDR3: CAWSVFVRGEQYF
DNA: TGTGCCTGGAGTGTCTTCGTAAGGGGGGAGCAGTACTTC
size: NA
V: TRBV30
D: NA
J: TRBJ2-7

CDR3: CASSNQGAPEQYF
DNA: TGCGCCAGCAGCAACCAGGGGGCGCCGGAGCAGTACTTC
size: NA
V: TRBV5-1
D: TRBD1
J: TRBJ2-7

CDR3: CASSEAQATRGYTF
DNA: TGTGCCAGCAGTGAAGCACAGGCCACGCGAGGCTACACCTTC
size: once
V: TRBV6-1
D: NA
J: TRBJ1-2

CDR3: CASSQQKGIPNEQYF
DNA: TGTGCCAGCAGCCAGCAGAAGGGGATCCCCAACGAGCAGTACTTC
size: few
V: TRBV14
D: NA
J: TRBJ2-7

CDR3: CASSRGQLQETQYF
DNA: TGTGCCAGCAGTCGGGGACAGCTCCAAGAGACCCAGTACTTC
size: NA
V: TRBV6-5
D: TRBD1
J: TRBJ2-5

CDR3: CASSLSGNTNEQFF
DNA: TGTGCCAGCAGCCTCTCCGGGAACACCAATGAGCAGTTCTTC
size: few
V: TRBV7-3
D: NA
J: TRBJ2-1

CDR3: CASSETFWSGELFF
DNA: TGTGCCAGCAGTGAGACTTTCTGGTCCGGGGAGCTGTTTTTT
size: NA
V: TRBV6-1
D: NA
J: TRBJ2-2